Included here is one T cell receptor (beta chain) sequence, with context. These data originate in a study of PD-L1 blockade in urothelial cancer. Turning to the study itself: In terms of prior chemotherapy, patients had received 0 to 3 regimens. It was at 3 weeks (second dose) and 6 weeks after treatment start that blood was analyzed.

Profiled with immunoSEQ multiplex PCR; TCRdb holds only in-frame clones, not every one. The sample lists about 50,000 clones, more than 75% occurring once. V shed 5 bases and J 2 bases; nucleotides not matched to a gene: 2. CDR1 and CDR2 from the germline V gene are SGHVS and FNYEAQ. CDR3 length: 15 amino acids. Time point specified: peripheral blood 6 weeks after treatment start. Patients had urothelial carcinoma that was locally advanced or metastatic. This sequence originates from a man between 60 and 75 years old with urothelial cancer. The chain recombines TRBV7-6 with TRBJ2-1; TRBD2 matches at 11 bases. Sequencing used PBMCs, obtained around atezolizumab (anti-PD-L1) treatment. The CDR3 protein is CASSLLAGAYNEQFF. The CDR3 coding sequence is TGTGCCAGCAGCCTACTAGCGGGAGCCTACAATGAGCAGTTCTTC.